The 32 T cell receptor beta chains below come from one sample, sequenced in a study of T cells in Graves' hyperthyroidism and ophthalmopathy. Amplification yielded TCR beta CDR3 regions, with RNA transcripts as the source. A set of HTBI primers served as the primers for a first-round RT-PCR of the TCR CDR3. Via MiXCR, TCRdb re-called the multiplex PCR reads, giving one row per CDR3 protein. The sample holds around 600,000 distinct CDR3 sequences, just under 45% seen once. The specimen was peripheral blood or thyroid tissue (not recorded which). The receptors stem from an adult man with Graves' disease, either hyperthyroidism or ophthalmopathy (not recorded which).

V is TRBV12-3 or TRBV12-4 and J is TRBJ1-2, with 8 nucleotides matching TRBD1. With V trimmed by 1 base and J by 9 bases, 7 bases remained unmatched. This CDR3 is built from 14 residues. The CDR3 protein is CASSLGQGAFRYTF. CDR3 DNA sequence: TGTGCCAGCAGTTTAGGCCAGGGGGCCTTTCGCTACACCTTC.

To note about this clonotype: A much larger clonotype is one base distant, so this may be a read error. The chain carries TRBV7-2 and TRBJ1-2; 9 bases are a match to TRBD1. This CDR3 is built from 13 residues. Per the germline V gene, CDR1 is SGHTA and CDR2 is FQGNSA. Trimming cost V 6 bases and J 5 bases; bases outside gene matches: 4. CDR3 in amino acids: CASRVQGAYGYTF. The DNA of the CDR3 is TGTGCCAGCAGGGTACAGGGGGCTTATGGCTACACCTTC.

Turning to this clonotype: Its ends do not fully match the called genes, so a read error is possible. The gene calls are TRBV29-1 and TRBJ2-7; TRBD1 matches 7 bases. Germline V lookup: CDR1 SQVTM, CDR2 ANQGSEA. This CDR3 is 9 amino acids long. Written as DNA, the CDR3 is TGCAGCGTTGAAGCGGGACAGAACTTC. Translated: CSVEAGQNF.

This clonotype appeared many times. The chain is built from TRBV9 and TRBJ1-5, with a weak D call TRBD1 (6 bases). Trimming removed 0 bases from V and 3 bases from J, with 10 bases in between. Germline CDR1 reads SGDLS; CDR2 reads YYNGEE. CDR3 length equals 15 residues. CDR3 region: CASSVGQGINQPQHF. The CDR3 DNA is TGTGCCAGCAGCGTAGGGCAGGGGATCAATCAGCCCCAGCATTTT.

This clonotype appeared many times. This chain links TRBV24-1 with TRBJ2-2, with 8 bases identical to TRBD2. The germline gives CDR1 KGHDR, CDR2 SFDVKD. V dropped 7 bases and J dropped 8; count of bases not matched to a gene: 14. This CDR3 has 16 residues. DNA of the CDR3: TGTGCCACCAGAGACGGAGGGACCGGGAGGGAAGGGGAGCTGTTTTTT. This gives the protein CATRDGGTGREGELFF.

Remarks on this clonotype: One end of the junction varies from germline; a read error may be responsible. The chain couples TRBV4-2 to TRBJ1-2, with TRBD1 identical over 7 bases. The germline V gene has CDR1 LGHNA and CDR2 YNFKEQ. CDR3 length: 14 residues. The CDR3 loop reads CANSRTGVDYGYTF. CDR3 coding DNA: TGTGCCAACAGCCGTACAGGGGTTGACTATGGCTACACCTTC.

This clonotype was counted between two and nine times. One end of the junction does not line up with germline, which may come from a read error. The chain combines TRBV10-3 with TRBJ1-2, with TRBD1 identical over 10 bases. CDR3 length equals 15 residues. Germline lookup yields CDR1 ENHRY and CDR2 SYGVKD. CDR3: CASSYSGQGIYGYTF. The CDR3, as DNA: TGTGCCAGCAGTTACTCGGGACAGGGGATCTATGGCTACACCTTC.

J is TRBJ1-4 and V is TRBV10-1; 7 bases map to TRBD1. The V gene's germline CDR1 is WNHNN and CDR2 SYGVQD (reference sequence). This CDR3 comprises 14 residues. V trimming: 7 bases; J trimming: 3 bases; junction bases outside the gene matches: 5. The CDR3 DNA sequence: TGCGCCAGCAAGACAGGGCATCCTAATGAAAAACTGTTTTTT. Translating gives CASKTGHPNEKLFF.

This clonotype turned up a few times. Written as DNA, the CDR3 is TGTGCCAGCAGCTTAGGTCCAGGGGAACTCTATGGCTACACCTTC. It yields the protein CASSLGPGELYGYTF. This sequence joins TRBV7-9 and TRBJ1-2; TRBD1 is a possible D gene (6 bases). Germline-derived CDR1 and CDR2 are SEHNR and FQNEAQ (reference sequence). This CDR3 region has 15 residues. V shed 1 base and J shed 4 bases, with 13 bases lying between them.

This clonotype was picked up a small number of times. This chain's CDR3 is CASGGLAGTYEQYF. CDR3 nucleotide sequence: TGTGCCAGCGGCGGACTAGCGGGAACCTACGAGCAGTACTTC. The chain couples TRBV2 to TRBJ2-7, with 12 bases matching TRBD2. Per germline, CDR1 SNHLY and CDR2 FYNNEI. V lost 8 bases, J lost 2 bases, and 4 bases stayed unmatched. This CDR3 is 14 amino acids long.

The rearrangement links TRBV2 to TRBJ2-7; TRBD1 is a possible D gene (7 bases). CDR1 and CDR2 (germline): SNHLY, FYNNEI. Trimming took off 3 bases at V and 13 bases at J, with 16 bases between the two ends. The CDR3 covers 12 residues. The CDR3 sequence: CASSEGGTGAYF. CDR3 in DNA: TGTGCCAGCAGTGAGGGAGGCACAGGGGCCTACTTC. The variable domain in full, completed from reference TRBV2 and TRBJ2-7, reads EPEVTQTPSHQVTQMGQEVILRCVPISNHLYFYWYRQILGQKVEFLVSFYNNEISEKSEIFDDQFSVERPDGSNFTLKIRSTKLEDSAMYFCASSEGGTGAYFGPGTRLTVT.

This clonotype was picked up many times. The chain is built from TRBV12-3 or TRBV12-4 and TRBJ1-2; D perhaps matches TRBD1 (6 bases). The CDR3 is 13 residues long. The germline V and J ends were trimmed by 3 bases and 3 bases, with 8 bases remaining between them. The CDR3 reads CASSLYRDYGYTF. The CDR3 coding sequence is TGTGCCAGCAGTTTGTACAGGGACTATGGCTACACCTTC.

The genes are TRBV20-1 and TRBJ2-2, with 11 bases that match TRBD1. Germline V gene data show CDR1 as DFQATT and CDR2 as SNEGSKA (reference sequence). The length of the CDR3 is 15 residues. V shed 6 bases, J shed 2 bases, and the junction held 5 bases outside the gene matches. For the CDR3, the DNA is TGCAGTGCCAAGGGACAGGGGGTTAACACCGGGGAGCTGTTTTTT. This gives the protein CSAKGQGVNTGELFF.

This clonotype has just a few counts. The chain combines TRBV6-6 with TRBJ2-7; 8 nucleotides match TRBD1. J lost 0 bases, V lost 5 bases, and 6 bases had no gene match. Germline V CDR1 and CDR2: MNHNY, SVGAGI (reference sequence). This CDR3 has 15 residues. Here the CDR3 DNA reads TGTGCCAGCAGTGATCCAGACAGGGGCTCCTACGAGCAGTACTTC. Its protein is CASSDPDRGSYEQYF.

The chain employs TRBV20-1 and TRBJ2-7, with unresolved D. V gave up 8 bases and J gave up 0 bases, with 14 bases separating them. Germline V CDR1 and CDR2: DFQATT, SNEGSKA (reference sequence). The CDR3 totals 13 residues. The CDR3 nucleotides are TGCAGTTACGCGTGGGATATCTCCTACGAGCAGTACTTC. Translation: CSYAWDISYEQYF.

This clonotype has a count of ten or more. The rearrangement joins TRBV7-8 to TRBJ1-2; no firm D call. Germline-derived CDR1 and CDR2 are SGHVS and FQNEAQ. This CDR3 is built from 15 residues. V was trimmed by 5 bases and J by 8 bases, leaving 21 bases between them. The CDR3 loop reads CASSRDDDLLGGYTF. CDR3 in DNA: TGTGCCAGCAGCCGCGACGATGACCTATTGGGCGGCTACACCTTC.

This clonotype was recorded at least ten times. The chain is built from TRBV29-1 and TRBJ1-2; TRBD1 might be the D (6 bases). Per the germline V gene, CDR1 is SQVTM and CDR2 is ANQGSEA. Trimming shortened V by 5 bases and J by 8 bases, and 15 bases separated the two germline ends. The CDR3 runs 12 residues. CDR3 sequence reads: CSVWTVTLGYTF. The CDR3 DNA follows: TGCAGCGTTTGGACAGTCACCCTAGGCTACACCTTC.

The V gene is TRBV15, the J gene TRBJ1-3, with D possibly being TRBD1 (5 bases). Trimming cost V 3 bases and J 3 bases, with 9 bases left between them. The CDR3 is 14 amino acids. Looked up from germline, CDR1 is LNHNV and CDR2 is YYDKDF (reference sequence). As DNA, the CDR3 is TGTGCCACCAGCAGGGGGGGGAATGGAAACACCATATATTTT. Protein sequence: CATSRGGNGNTIYF.

V is TRBV25-1 and J is TRBJ1-2, with a possible D match to TRBD1 (5 bases). Trimming shortened V by 8 bases and J by 6 bases, and 13 bases separated the two germline ends. The CDR3 runs to 12 residues. Looked up from germline, CDR1 is MGHDK and CDR2 is SYGVNS. The CDR3 region has the DNA TGTGCCAGCTTATCAGGGTTAAATGGCTACACCTTC. It yields the protein CASLSGLNGYTF.

The DNA for the CDR3 is TGTGCCAGCAGCTTAGGAGGGATGTACGAGCAGTACTTC. This codes for CASSLGGMYEQYF. V usage is TRBV7-8 and J usage is TRBJ2-7; D is perhaps TRBD2 (5 bases). Germline CDR1 and CDR2: SGHVS and FQNEAQ. The CDR3 sequence is 13 residues long. Trimming pared 1 base from V and 4 bases from J, leaving 8 bases between.

This chain joins TRBV20-1 and TRBJ2-5; weak D call: TRBD2 (6 bases). Germline assignment: CDR1 DFQATT and CDR2 SNEGSKA (reference sequence). V was shortened by 8 bases and J by 2 bases, with 21 bases between the two germline ends. The CDR3 sequence is 15 residues long. CDR3 in DNA: TGCAGTTCTCACAGGCGACGGGAGTTGCAAGAGACCCAGTACTTC. It yields the protein CSSHRRRELQETQYF.

This clonotype showed up just a few times. The chain couples TRBV4-2 to TRBJ2-7; 7 bases match TRBD1. This CDR3 contains 14 residues. CDR1 and CDR2 (germline): LGHNA, YNFKEQ. The trim removed 0 bases at V and 3 bases at J, leaving 2 bases unmatched. The CDR3 spells CASSQDRTGYEQYF. The CDR3 nucleotides read TGTGCCAGCAGCCAAGATCGGACAGGCTACGAGCAGTACTTC.

Points on this clonotype: The junction does not match germline at one end; this may be a read error. V usage is TRBV10-3 and J usage is TRBJ1-2; D unclear. The CDR3 covers 16 residues. Looked up from germline, CDR1 is ENHRY and CDR2 is SYGVKD. The CDR3 sequence is CASSEALVGGNYGYTF. The CDR3 region has the DNA TGTGCCAGCAGTGAAGCGCTAGTGGGCGGCAACTATGGCTACACCTTC.

This clonotype was detected ten times or more. This chain links TRBV6-6 with TRBJ2-5, with unresolved D. The CDR3 loop spans 14 amino acids. CDR1 is MNHNY, CDR2 SVGAGI, per germline (reference sequence). Trimming took 10 bases from V and 3 from J, leaving 18 bases between them. This CDR3 is CATTKPGVEETQYF. CDR3 nucleotides: TGTGCCACCACCAAGCCCGGCGTGGAAGAGACCCAGTACTTC.

The sample holds a few counts of this clonotype. This rearrangement joins TRBV7-8 to TRBJ1-2; TRBD1 agrees at 11 bases. This CDR3 is 17 amino acids long. Losses at the gene ends were 6 bases for V and 1 base for J; bases not matched to a gene: 10. CDR1 is SGHVS, CDR2 FQNEAQ, per germline. For the CDR3, the DNA is TGTGCCAGCAGTACGTTGGGACAGGGGGGACTTAACTATGGCTACACCTTC. Translating gives CASSTLGQGGLNYGYTF. The full variable domain, with the rest looked up from reference TRBV7-8 and TRBJ1-2, is GAGVSQSPRYKVAKRGQDVALRCDPISGHVSLFWYQQALGQGPEFLTYFQNEAQLDKSGLPSDRFFAERPEGSVSTLKIQRTQQEDSAVYLCASSTLGQGGLNYGYTFGSGTRLTVV.

The chain links TRBV25-1 to TRBJ1-2; D might be TRBD1 (5 bases). The CDR3 sequence is 17 residues long. Per germline, CDR1 MGHDK and CDR2 SYGVNS. With 2 bases removed from V and 6 bases from J, the gap between germline ends came to 22 bases. CDR3 region: CASSEAVQDRPGNGYTF. CDR3 sequence (DNA): TGTGCCAGCAGTGAAGCAGTGCAGGATCGGCCAGGGAATGGCTACACCTTC.

This clonotype was counted at least ten times. The V and J genes are TRBV11-2 and TRBJ1-4; D may be TRBD1 (5 bases). Germline V CDR1 and CDR2: SGHAT, FQNNGV. There are 16 residues in the CDR3. V shed 7 bases and J shed 5 bases, with 20 bases lying between them. The CDR3 DNA reads TGTGCCAGCATTCCTGGGGGAAACAGGTTCAATGAAAAACTGTTTTTT. It encodes CASIPGGNRFNEKLFF. The whole variable domain, remainder taken from reference TRBV11-2 and TRBJ1-4, is EAGVAQSPRYKIIEKRQSVAFWCNPISGHATLYWYQQILGQGPKLLIQFQNNGVVDDSQLPKDRFSAERLKGVDSTLKIQPAKLEDSAVYLCASIPGGNRFNEKLFFGSGTQLSVL.

V and J are TRBV25-1 and TRBJ1-6; 12 bases are shared with TRBD1. Unmatched junction bases numbered 4, after V lost 6 bases and J lost 10 bases. The CDR3 is made up of 14 amino acids. Germline V gene sequence: CDR1 MGHDK, CDR2 SYGVNS. The CDR3 reads CASRGQGAGSPLHF. CDR3 in DNA: TGTGCCAGCAGGGGACAGGGGGCTGGATCACCCCTCCACTTT.

The chain uses TRBV10-3 and TRBJ1-2; the D is unclear. CDR1 ENHRY and CDR2 SYGVKD come from the germline V gene. Between the trimmed V and J ends, which lost 6 bases and 2 bases, there was a span of 10 bases. The CDR3 has 13 residues. CDR3 nucleotide sequence: TGTGCCATCAGCGATACAGTCAACTATGGCTACACCTTC. Translation: CAISDTVNYGYTF.

In DNA form, the CDR3 reads TGCAGCGTCCGGGCACAGACGAGCACAGATACGCAGTATTTT. It specifies CSVRAQTSTDTQYF. V usage is TRBV29-1 and J usage is TRBJ2-3, with D unclear. CDR3 size: 14 residues. CDR1 and CDR2 from the germline V gene are SQVTM and ANQGSEA. V was pared by 6 bases and J by 0 bases, with 13 bases between.

The rearrangement links TRBV14 to TRBJ2-2; D gene uncertain. V was clipped by 0 bases and J by 3 bases, with 11 bases between them. The CDR3 is 16 residues long. Germline CDR1 is SGHDN and CDR2 is FVKESK. CDR3 protein: CASSQDIGYYTGELFF. The CDR3 DNA is TGTGCCAGCAGCCAAGATATCGGGTATTACACCGGGGAGCTGTTTTTT.

On this clonotype itself: A junction boundary mismatches the germline segment, possibly from a read error. V and J are TRBV9 and TRBJ1-3; TRBD1 is a possible D gene (5 bases). The CDR3 contains 16 residues. Germline-derived CDR1 and CDR2 are SGDLS and YYNGEE. The DNA for the CDR3 is TGTGCCGGCAGCCCACTAGGGGTCGACTCTGGAAACACCATATATTTT. Protein: CAGSPLGVDSGNTIYF.